Below are 30 T cell receptor beta chains sequenced from a single sample in a study of blood T cell repertoires in COVID-19. TCRdb's copy holds only in-frame clones and misses some; the assay was immunoSEQ multiplex PCR. The repertoire holds 180,000 or so clones, with approximately 80% as singletons. The sample was PBMCs or T cells enriched from blood (not recorded which). The receptors were sampled from a woman in her sixties who had recovered from COVID-19.

This clone has only a few counts. J is TRBJ2-1 and V is TRBV19; 12 bases fit TRBD2. The germline gives CDR1 LNHDA, CDR2 SQIVND (reference sequence). V was clipped by 3 bases and J by 4 bases; unmatched bases: 1. The CDR3 covers 15 residues. In DNA form, the CDR3 reads TGTGCCAGTAGTATCGGACTAGCGGGGTACAATGAGCAGTTCTTC. Translation gives CASSIGLAGYNEQFF.

This chain uses TRBV4-2 with TRBJ1-2, with 9 nucleotides matching TRBD1. The CDR3 has 16 amino acids. Germline CDR1 reads LGHNA; CDR2 reads YNFKEQ. J lost 4 bases, V lost 1 base, and 7 bases had no gene match. CDR3 nucleotide sequence: TGTGCCAGCAGCCAAGCCTCCGGGACAGGGACCTATGGCTACACCTTC. Amino acid sequence: CASSQASGTGTYGYTF.

This clone was recorded once. J is TRBJ2-7 and V is TRBV20-1, with 8 bases identical to TRBD2. This CDR3 region has 15 residues. Trimming at V came to 3 bases and at J to 6 bases, leaving 13 bases not matched to a gene. Germline V gene lookup returns CDR1 DFQATT and CDR2 SNEGSKA (reference sequence). In DNA form, the CDR3 reads TGCAGTGCTAGTTTCCTGCGGGCGGGAGGAGGCGAGCAGTACTTC. Its protein is CSASFLRAGGGEQYF.

This clone was counted once. This rearrangement joins TRBV7-9 to TRBJ2-4, with TRBD1 identical over 10 bases. Germline V gives CDR1 SEHNR, CDR2 FQNEAQ (reference sequence). V shed 5 bases and J 4 bases; nucleotides not matched to a gene: 5. This CDR3 has 15 residues. The CDR3 DNA follows: TGTGCCAGCAGCCCACGGACAGGGGGGAAAAACATTCAGTACTTC. It specifies CASSPRTGGKNIQYF.

The gene calls are TRBV3-1 (or the pseudogene TRBV3-2) and TRBJ1-1; 7 nucleotides align to TRBD1. Germline-derived CDR1 and CDR2 are LGHDT and YNNKEL (reference sequence). The CDR3 contains 15 residues. The V and J ends lost 4 bases and 8 bases, in that order; junction bases with no gene match: 13. CDR3 in DNA: TGTGCCAGCAGCCCCGACTCGGCCGGGACAGAAGAAGCTTTCTTT. Residues: CASSPDSAGTEEAFF.

The chain links TRBV6-1 to TRBJ2-5; TRBD1 aligns across 9 bases. CDR3 length: 16 residues. J lost 5 bases, V lost 0 bases, and 7 bases had no gene match. From germline, CDR1 is MNHNS and CDR2 SASEGT. CDR3 DNA: TGTGCCAGCAGTGAAGCCTACAGGGGGCTAGGGGAGACCCAGTACTTC. This encodes CASSEAYRGLGETQYF.

The rearrangement uses TRBV29-1 and TRBJ2-7; maybe TRBD2 (6 bases). The germline V and J ends were trimmed by 4 bases and 3 bases, with 10 bases remaining between them. Germline-derived CDR1 and CDR2 are SQVTM and ANQGSEA. The CDR3 covers 12 residues. CDR3 region: CSVGRDNYEQYF. CDR3 nucleotide sequence: TGCAGCGTTGGGCGGGATAACTACGAGCAGTACTTC.

The genes are TRBV11-2 and TRBJ1-6; 7 bases agree with TRBD1. The length of the CDR3 is 15 residues. V lost 6 bases to trimming and J lost 7 bases; unmatched junction nucleotides: 9. Germline V CDR1 and CDR2: SGHAT, FQNNGV. The CDR3 here is CASRSWGQSNSPLHF. The CDR3 DNA sequence: TGTGCCAGCAGATCGTGGGGACAGTCGAATTCACCCCTCCACTTT.

The genes are TRBV12-3 or TRBV12-4 and TRBJ1-2; 8 bases agree with TRBD1. This CDR3 is 13 amino acids long. J lost 6 bases, V lost 6 bases, and 6 bases had no gene match. The CDR3 bases are TGTGCCAGCAGCTTCGGACAGGGCGATGGCTACACCTTC. As protein: CASSFGQGDGYTF.

J is TRBJ1-1 and V is TRBV11-2, with unresolved D. The CDR3 runs 13 residues. V dropped 5 bases and J dropped 8 bases, with 15 bases sitting between them. Germline V CDR1 and CDR2: SGHAT, FQNNGV. The CDR3 is CASSHRWAPEAFF. The CDR3 nucleotides read TGTGCCAGCAGCCACCGATGGGCCCCGGAAGCTTTCTTT.

V is TRBV5-1 and J is TRBJ2-7; D might be TRBD2 (6 bases). CDR1 is SGHRS, CDR2 YFSETQ, per germline. The CDR3 loop spans 15 amino acids. Trimming stripped 4 bases from V and 2 bases from J, with 16 bases between. The CDR3 reads CASSPAGTPAYEQYF. CDR3 nucleotide sequence: TGCGCCAGCAGCCCGGCGGGGACGCCTGCCTACGAGCAGTACTTC.

CDR3 DNA: TGTGCCAGCAGTTTGGGACAGGGTCCCTATGGCTACACCTTC. Encoded protein: CASSLGQGPYGYTF. The chain employs TRBV27 and TRBJ1-2; TRBD1 matches at 9 bases. The CDR3 totals 14 residues. Germline V CDR1 and CDR2: MNHEY, SMNVEV (reference sequence). V lost 3 bases, J lost 4 bases, and 3 bases stayed unmatched.

This chain connects TRBV18 to TRBJ1-2; possible D gene TRBD1, 6 bases. Germline CDR1 KGHSH, CDR2 LQKENI. The CDR3 is made up of 13 amino acids. V was pared by 2 bases and J by 4 bases, with 8 bases between. The CDR3 DNA is TGTGCCAGCTCACCAGACAGGACCTATGGCTACACCTTC. The encoded protein is CASSPDRTYGYTF. The full variable domain, its missing parts supplied by reference TRBV18 and TRBJ1-2, is NAGVMQNPRHLVRRRGQEARLRCSPMKGHSHVYWYRQLPEEGLKFMVYLQKENIIDESGMPKERFSAEFPKEGPSILRIQQVVRGDSAAYFCASSPDRTYGYTFGSGTRLTVV.

The V gene is TRBV2, the J gene TRBJ1-2; D might be TRBD1 (5 bases). CDR1 is SNHLY, CDR2 FYNNEI, per germline. V was trimmed by 7 bases and J by 4 bases, leaving 16 bases between them. This CDR3 spans 14 amino acids. The CDR3 loop reads CASTRGDLPYGYTF. CDR3 DNA sequence: TGTGCCAGCACGCGGGGGGATCTCCCCTATGGCTACACCTTC.

The rearrangement uses TRBV12-3 or TRBV12-4 and TRBJ1-1; the D is unclear. The CDR3 is 13 residues long. The V end was cut by 5 bases, the J end by 1 base, with 8 bases between. The CDR3 DNA is TGTGCCAGCAGTCGGTCCGGGAACACTGAAGCTTTCTTT. It codes for CASSRSGNTEAFF.

This chain joins TRBV5-1 and TRBJ1-2, with 7 bases that match TRBD1. This CDR3 is built from 14 residues. V shed 3 bases, J shed 4 bases, and the junction held 6 bases outside the gene matches. Per the germline V gene, CDR1 is SGHRS and CDR2 is YFSETQ. This CDR3 reads CASSSLTGTYGYTF. The CDR3, as DNA: TGCGCCAGCAGCTCCTTGACAGGGACCTATGGCTACACCTTC.

V usage is TRBV11-2 and J usage is TRBJ1-2, with D possibly matching TRBD1 (6 bases). CDR1 and CDR2 from the germline V gene are SGHAT and FQNNGV. V shed 5 bases and J shed 1 base, with 11 bases lying between them. The CDR3 is 14 residues long. The CDR3 DNA sequence: TGTGCCAGCAGCGCCTACAGGGTTAACTATGGCTACACCTTC. As protein: CASSAYRVNYGYTF.

The chain has TRBV4-1 and TRBJ2-5; D not resolved. The germline gives CDR1 MGHRA, CDR2 YSYEKL. The CDR3 loop spans 14 amino acids. The germline V and J ends were trimmed by 3 bases and 5 bases, with 13 bases remaining between them. The CDR3 here is CASSQGYRRETQYF. Written as DNA, the CDR3 is TGCGCCAGCAGCCAGGGCTATCGTCGGGAGACCCAGTACTTC.

The chain joins TRBV25-1 to TRBJ1-2, with D hard to call. V lost 3 bases, J lost 8 bases, and 10 bases lay in between. This CDR3 spans 12 amino acids. Germline values: CDR1 MGHDK, CDR2 SYGVNS. The CDR3 DNA reads as TGTGCCAGCAGTGAGGGAGGTTGGGGCTACACCTTC. This gives the protein CASSEGGWGYTF.

The chain combines TRBV19 with TRBJ1-2, with a tentative D call TRBD1 (5 bases). V was trimmed by 5 bases and J by 7 bases, leaving 20 bases between them. The CDR3 loop spans 15 amino acids. CDR1 and CDR2 from the germline V gene are LNHDA and SQIVND (reference sequence). The DNA for the CDR3 is TGTGCCAGTAGTGCCTACGGCGGGGCGGAAATTGGCTACACCTTC. It specifies CASSAYGGAEIGYTF.

This chain links TRBV6-5 with TRBJ1-2, with TRBD1 matching 7 bases. Per germline, CDR1 MNHEY and CDR2 SVGAGI. The CDR3 runs to 13 residues. V shed 3 bases, J shed 8 bases, and the junction held 6 bases outside the gene matches. The CDR3 DNA sequence: TGTGCCAGCAGTTATGAGGGGGCAGGGGGCTACACCTTC. Translating it yields CASSYEGAGGYTF.

This CDR3 is CASSQTAGVSGANVLTF. The CDR3 nucleotides read TGTGCCAGCAGTCAGACCGCCGGGGTCTCTGGGGCCAACGTCCTGACTTTC. The chain uses TRBV27 and TRBJ2-6, with D tentatively TRBD2 (5 bases). Trimming pared 5 bases from V and 0 bases from J, leaving 14 bases between. The V gene's germline CDR1 is MNHEY and CDR2 SMNVEV (reference sequence). There are 17 residues in the CDR3.

V is TRBV7-9 and J is TRBJ2-1; 7 nucleotides agree with TRBD1. CDR1 and CDR2 (germline): SEHNR, FQNEAQ (reference sequence). This CDR3 has 11 residues. J gave up 10 bases and V 4 bases, and 1 base lay outside the gene matches. DNA for the CDR3: TGTGCCAGCAGCTCGACAGGGGAGCAGTTCTTC. This gives the protein CASSSTGEQFF. The variable domain in full, completed from reference TRBV7-9 and TRBJ2-1, reads DTGVSQNPRHKITKRGQNVTFRCDPISEHNRLYWYRQTLGQGPEFLTYFQNEAQLEKSRLLSDRFSAERPKGSFSTLEIQRTEQGDSAMYLCASSSTGEQFFGPGTRLTVL.

This chain joins TRBV5-8 and TRBJ2-5, with TRBD2 matching over 8 bases. Per germline, CDR1 SGHTS and CDR2 YDEGEE. V lost 3 bases, J lost 2 bases, and 12 bases stayed unmatched. The CDR3 totals 17 residues. The CDR3 here is CASSSGGLAGLQETQYF. CDR3 in DNA: TGTGCCAGCAGCTCCGGGGGTCTAGCGGGCTTACAAGAGACCCAGTACTTC.

The chain is built from TRBV2 and TRBJ1-4; no reliable D call. The CDR3 has 14 amino acids. The germline V gene encodes CDR1 SNHLY and CDR2 FYNNEI. Trimming removed 4 bases from V and 10 bases from J, with 16 bases in between. CDR3 bases: TGTGCCAGCAGTGTAAATATCCTCGAGGGAAAACTGTTTTTT. It encodes CASSVNILEGKLFF.

V gene TRBV2 combines with J gene TRBJ1-5; 7 nucleotides match TRBD1. CDR1 SNHLY and CDR2 FYNNEI come from the germline V gene. This CDR3 is 14 amino acids long. The trim removed 4 bases at V and 7 bases at J, leaving 7 bases unmatched. The CDR3 sequence: CASSAQGEWQPQHF. In nucleotides, the CDR3 is TGTGCCAGCAGTGCCCAGGGGGAGTGGCAGCCCCAGCATTTT.

This clone was recorded a few times. The J gene is TRBJ2-7, the V gene TRBV2; 11 positions match TRBD1. The germline V gene encodes CDR1 SNHLY and CDR2 FYNNEI. This CDR3 is built from 13 residues. With 8 bases clipped from V and 1 base from J, the junction kept 1 base outside the gene matches. The CDR3 reads CASRDRGSYEQYF. DNA for the CDR3: TGTGCCAGCCGGGACAGGGGGTCCTACGAGCAGTACTTC.

The chain couples TRBV27 to TRBJ2-2, with 10 bases matching TRBD1. The CDR3 runs to 15 residues. The germline gives CDR1 MNHEY, CDR2 SMNVEV (reference sequence). J was trimmed by 5 bases and V by 2 bases; bases with no gene match: 2. The CDR3 region is CASSLGTGATGELFF. CDR3 nucleotides: TGTGCCAGCAGTTTAGGGACAGGGGCGACCGGGGAGCTGTTTTTT.

V usage is TRBV30 and J usage is TRBJ1-4, with TRBD1 matching 8 bases. Per the germline V gene, CDR1 is GTSNPN and CDR2 is SVGIG (reference sequence). Trimming removed 0 bases from V and 6 bases from J; junction bases left unmatched: 6. The CDR3 has 15 residues. CDR3 region: CAWSVTGGVYEKLFF. CDR3 nucleotide sequence: TGTGCCTGGAGTGTCACAGGGGGGGTTTATGAAAAACTGTTTTTT.

The chain links TRBV2 to TRBJ1-6; D gene uncertain. The CDR3 is 13 amino acids. Germline-derived CDR1 and CDR2 are SNHLY and FYNNEI. Between the trimmed V and J ends, which lost 5 bases and 11 bases, there was a span of 13 bases. The CDR3 protein is CASSPVRQAPLHF. The CDR3 DNA reads TGTGCCAGCAGTCCGGTTCGGCAGGCACCCCTCCACTTT.